Below are 30 T cell receptor beta chains sequenced from a single sample in a study of cytomegalovirus exposure and HLA in healthy donors. Measured with immunoSEQ multiplex PCR; TCRdb has only the in-frame clones, and not every one. The sample records some 170,000 clones, around nine tenths being singletons. Sequencing was carried out using PBMCs. All receptors come from a woman aged 25 to 45 in good health and CMV-seronegative.

V and J are TRBV5-1 and TRBJ1-1, with TRBD1 matching 9 bases. Trimming at V came to 0 bases and at J to 5 bases, leaving 8 bases not matched to a gene. This CDR3 has 16 residues. Germline CDR1 reads SGHRS; CDR2 reads YFSETQ. The CDR3 loop is CASSLGPGQGQTEAFF. CDR3 DNA sequence: TGCGCCAGCAGCTTGGGACCGGGACAGGGTCAAACTGAAGCTTTCTTT.

The chain is built from TRBV11-2 and TRBJ1-4; D may be TRBD1 (6 bases). Trimming left V 5 bases short and J 6 bases short, with 10 bases between. Germline-derived CDR1 and CDR2 are SGHAT and FQNNGV. The CDR3 loop spans 13 amino acids. CDR3 nucleotides: TGTGCCAGCAGCCGGACAGTAGATGAAAAACTGTTTTTT. Translating it yields CASSRTVDEKLFF.

V is TRBV18 and J is TRBJ2-7, with 8 bases matching TRBD1. This CDR3 has 15 residues. Trimming took 2 bases from V and 4 from J; bases not matched to a gene: 7. In germline, CDR1 is KGHSH, CDR2 LQKENI. CDR3 bases: TGTGCCAGCTCACCATTTCAGGGGGCTAGATACGAGCAGTACTTC. As protein: CASSPFQGARYEQYF.

V and J are TRBV2 and TRBJ1-3; a possible D gene is TRBD1 (5 bases). Germline V lookup: CDR1 SNHLY, CDR2 FYNNEI. Trimming took off 6 bases at V and 1 base at J, with 13 bases between the two ends. The CDR3 length is 15 residues. The CDR3 loop is CASSRSQGSGNTIYF. For the CDR3, the DNA is TGTGCCAGCAGCCGTAGTCAGGGATCTGGAAACACCATATATTTT.

The rearrangement joins TRBV7-8 to TRBJ2-7; weak D call: TRBD1 (6 bases). Germline assignment: CDR1 SGHVS and CDR2 FQNEAQ. The CDR3 runs to 14 residues. The V gene lost 1 base and the J gene lost 7 bases, with 14 bases spanning the gap. This CDR3 reads CASSLGVGALEQYF. CDR3 bases: TGTGCCAGCAGCTTAGGGGTGGGGGCGTTAGAGCAGTACTTC.

J is TRBJ2-2 and V is TRBV2, with 14 bases fitting TRBD2. The CDR3 consists of 17 residues. The ends lost 5 bases at V and 6 bases at J; junction bases unmatched: 8. Germline values: CDR1 SNHLY, CDR2 FYNNEI. The CDR3 region is CASSIHKTSGGAGELFF. Written as DNA, the CDR3 is TGTGCCAGCAGTATACACAAGACTAGCGGGGGGGCCGGGGAGCTGTTTTTT.

The chain joins TRBV12-5 to TRBJ1-4; possibly TRBD1 for D (5 bases). CDR1 is LGHNT, CDR2 FRNRAP, per germline. This CDR3 is built from 18 residues. V was pared by 2 bases and J by 4 bases, with 20 bases between. CDR3 sequence: CASGLTPKLTEFNEKLFF. DNA for the CDR3: TGTGCTAGTGGTTTGACCCCTAAACTGACAGAGTTTAATGAAAAACTGTTTTTT.

The chain has TRBV7-9 and TRBJ2-7; TRBD1 matches 8 bases. From germline, CDR1 is SEHNR and CDR2 FQNEAQ (reference sequence). This CDR3 region has 15 residues. V shed 5 bases, J shed 2 bases, and the junction held 8 bases outside the gene matches. The DNA for the CDR3 is TGTGCCAGCAGCCGAGGGACAGGCTCTGCCTACGAGCAGTACTTC. As protein: CASSRGTGSAYEQYF. Drawing the rest from reference TRBV7-9 and TRBJ2-7, the complete variable domain is DTGVSQNPRHKITKRGQNVTFRCDPISEHNRLYWYRQTLGQGPEFLTYFQNEAQLEKSRLLSDRFSAERPKGSFSTLEIQRTEQGDSAMYLCASSRGTGSAYEQYFGPGTRLTVT.

The V gene is TRBV4-1, the J gene TRBJ1-1, with D possibly TRBD1 on 5 matching bases. With 7 bases removed from V and 8 bases from J, the gap between germline ends came to 11 bases. CDR3 length: 11 amino acids. The germline CDR1 and CDR2 sequences are MGHRA and YSYEKL. Written as DNA, the CDR3 is TGCGCCAGCATCGCGGGGGAAGAAGCTTTCTTT. It is translated as CASIAGEEAFF.

The J gene is TRBJ1-5, the V gene TRBV6-6; possible D gene TRBD1, 6 bases. CDR1 and CDR2 from the germline V gene are MNHNY and SVGAGI (reference sequence). V was clipped by 6 bases and J by 4 bases, with 16 bases between them. The CDR3 is 15 amino acids. The CDR3 region has the DNA TGTGCCAGCAGAGACCTCCGGGGGGCTAATCAGCCCCAGCATTTT. This gives the protein CASRDLRGANQPQHF.

CDR3 DNA sequence: TGCGCCAGCAGCTTGGCCCCGGGAACCGGGGAGCTGTTTTTT. Protein sequence: CASSLAPGTGELFF. V usage is TRBV5-1 and J usage is TRBJ2-2, with D tentatively TRBD2 (5 bases). Germline CDR1 SGHRS, CDR2 YFSETQ. The CDR3 sequence is 14 residues long. The V gene lost 0 bases and the J gene lost 5 bases, with 8 bases spanning the gap.

V usage is TRBV4-1 and J usage is TRBJ1-1; TRBD1 might be the D (5 bases). V was clipped by 0 bases and J by 8 bases, with 10 bases between them. The CDR3 is 13 residues long. Germline V gene lookup returns CDR1 MGHRA and CDR2 YSYEKL. The CDR3 bases are TGCGCCAGCAGCCAAGATAGGGGCAGGGAAGCTTTCTTT. Protein: CASSQDRGREAFF.

The chain joins TRBV30 to TRBJ1-1; weak D call: TRBD1 (5 bases). This CDR3 has 14 amino acids. Trimming pared 3 bases from V and 1 base from J, leaving 12 bases between. The germline gives CDR1 GTSNPN, CDR2 SVGIG (reference sequence). The CDR3 nucleotides are TGTGCCTGGAGGACACAGGTCGGGAACACTGAAGCTTTCTTT. Protein: CAWRTQVGNTEAFF.

The rearrangement uses TRBV5-1 and TRBJ1-6; 8 bases map to TRBD1. Germline V lookup: CDR1 SGHRS, CDR2 YFSETQ. CDR3 length: 14 residues. The junction had 3 bases not matched to a gene; V was cut back by 3 bases and J by 7 bases. The CDR3 nucleotides read TGCGCCAGCAGCTCAGGGGGCGGCAATTCACCCCTCCACTTT. It specifies CASSSGGGNSPLHF.

In DNA form, the CDR3 reads TGTGCCAGCAGTGAAAGTCAGGGGGTTTCACCCCTCCACTTT. Translating gives CASSESQGVSPLHF. The chain combines TRBV6-1 with TRBJ1-6; 7 nucleotides agree with TRBD1. After removal of 2 bases from V and 9 bases from J, the junction contained 4 bases not matched to a gene. The CDR3 has 14 residues. Germline loops: CDR1 MNHNS, CDR2 SASEGT.

The chain recombines TRBV9 with TRBJ1-2; the D is unclear. V was clipped by 0 bases and J by 2 bases, with 8 bases between them. Per germline, CDR1 SGDLS and CDR2 YYNGEE. The CDR3 spans 14 residues. CDR3 sequence reads: CASSVVDTNYGYTF. In nucleotides, the CDR3 is TGTGCCAGCAGCGTAGTTGACACCAACTATGGCTACACCTTC.

This clone was observed once. This chain joins TRBV7-9 and TRBJ1-1, with TRBD1 as a possible D gene (6 bases). CDR3 length: 15 amino acids. With 6 bases removed from V and 0 bases from J, the gap between germline ends came to 14 bases. CDR1 and CDR2 from the germline V gene are SEHNR and FQNEAQ (reference sequence). CDR3 amino acids: CASRQYRDMNTEAFF. The CDR3 DNA follows: TGTGCCAGCAGACAATACAGGGACATGAACACTGAAGCTTTCTTT.

The J gene is TRBJ2-1, the V gene TRBV7-9, with TRBD2 matching over 11 bases. Germline trimming cut 7 bases from V and 4 bases from J; bases unmatched to any gene: 6. Germline V CDR1 and CDR2: SEHNR, FQNEAQ (reference sequence). The CDR3 has 15 amino acids. The CDR3 is CASTPLAGAYNEQFF. CDR3 bases: TGTGCCAGCACCCCACTAGCGGGAGCTTACAATGAGCAGTTCTTC.

This clone was seen a single time. The chain carries TRBV5-1 and TRBJ1-6, with D perhaps matching TRBD1 (5 bases). V was shortened by 1 base and J by 2 bases, with 13 bases between the two germline ends. Germline V gene data show CDR1 as SGHRS and CDR2 as YFSETQ. This CDR3 spans 17 amino acids. The CDR3 loop reads CASSLWGEEAYNSPLHF. The CDR3 DNA sequence: TGCGCCAGCAGCTTGTGGGGGGAAGAGGCCTATAATTCACCCCTCCACTTT.

V gene TRBV25-1 combines with J gene TRBJ2-5; the match to TRBD2 covers 15 bases. This CDR3 is 17 amino acids long. CDR1 is MGHDK, CDR2 SYGVNS, per germline. Germline trimming cut 5 bases from V and 4 bases from J; bases unmatched to any gene: 8. CDR3 in amino acids: CASSKQQGLAGGETQYF. The CDR3 DNA is TGTGCCAGCAGTAAACAGCAGGGACTAGCGGGGGGAGAGACCCAGTACTTC.

The CDR3 sequence is CASGIGDDGYTF. The CDR3 DNA sequence: TGTGCTAGTGGGATAGGGGATGATGGCTACACCTTC. This rearrangement joins TRBV12-5 to TRBJ1-2, with D possibly being TRBD1 (5 bases). This CDR3 has 12 amino acids. Germline V gene lookup returns CDR1 LGHNT and CDR2 FRNRAP. V lost 6 bases and J lost 6, with 11 bases in between.

V usage is TRBV6-1 and J usage is TRBJ1-6, with D possibly matching TRBD1 (6 bases). The CDR3 is 15 residues long. V lost 6 bases, J lost 0 bases, and 9 bases lay in between. Germline V gives CDR1 MNHNS, CDR2 SASEGT. This chain's CDR3 is CASRDSSSYNSPLHF. CDR3 nucleotide sequence: TGTGCCAGCAGGGACAGTAGCTCCTATAATTCACCCCTCCACTTT.

The chain links TRBV15 to TRBJ1-5; TRBD1 aligns across 9 bases. The V and J ends lost 5 bases and 11 bases, in that order; junction bases with no gene match: 16. The CDR3 is 16 amino acids. CDR1 is LNHNV, CDR2 YYDKDF, per germline (reference sequence). The CDR3 bases are TGTGCCACCAGCTTGCCTAACCCCGGGACAGGGAAGTCCCAGCATTTT. Translation gives CATSLPNPGTGKSQHF.

The V call is TRBV6-6, the J call TRBJ1-2; 7 bases align to TRBD1. Germline V lookup: CDR1 MNHNY, CDR2 SVGAGI (reference sequence). CDR3 length: 14 amino acids. With 7 bases clipped from V and 1 base from J, the junction kept 6 bases outside the gene matches. For the CDR3, the DNA is TGTGCCAGCAACCAGCAGGGGGTTAACTATGGCTACACCTTC. Protein sequence: CASNQQGVNYGYTF.

The rearrangement uses TRBV11-3 and TRBJ2-7; 7 bases match TRBD1. Germline V lookup: CDR1 SGHNT, CDR2 YENEEA. V lost 2 bases, J lost 5 bases, and 9 bases stayed unmatched. The length of the CDR3 is 15 residues. The CDR3 coding sequence is TGTGCCAGCAGCTTAAACGCAGGGGGTTTCAACGAGCAGTACTTC. Its protein product is CASSLNAGGFNEQYF. Combining the CDR3 with reference TRBV11-3 and TRBJ2-7 gives the whole variable domain EAGVVQSPRYKIIEKKQPVAFWCNPISGHNTLYWYLQNLGQGPELLIRYENEEAVDDSQLPKDRFSAERLKGVDSTLKIQPAELGDSAVYLCASSLNAGGFNEQYFGPGTRLTVT.

This chain joins TRBV30 and TRBJ2-7; possibly TRBD1 for D (5 bases). V lost 1 base to trimming and J lost 4 bases, with 8 bases between them. CDR1 and CDR2 (germline): GTSNPN, SVGIG (reference sequence). This CDR3 contains 12 residues. For the CDR3, the DNA is TGTGCCTGGAGTGAAGACAGATACGAGCAGTACTTC. It is translated as CAWSEDRYEQYF.

This chain uses TRBV27 with TRBJ1-2; TRBD1 might be the D (5 bases). V lost 6 bases and J 4 bases, leaving 12 bases between the germline ends. Germline assignment: CDR1 MNHEY and CDR2 SMNVEV (reference sequence). This CDR3 spans 13 amino acids. This chain's CDR3 is CASSRGGSYGYTF. In nucleotides, the CDR3 is TGTGCCAGCAGCCGGGGGGGATCCTATGGCTACACCTTC.

This clone has a handful of counts. The chain carries TRBV10-1 and TRBJ1-1; TRBD1 matches 7 bases. This CDR3 contains 14 residues. J lost 0 bases, V lost 6 bases, and 4 bases had no gene match. Germline V gene sequence: CDR1 WNHNN, CDR2 SYGVQD (reference sequence). CDR3 amino acids: CASSLQGMNTEAFF. The CDR3 DNA reads as TGCGCCAGCAGCCTACAGGGGATGAACACTGAAGCTTTCTTT.

This clone was found a few times. The chain has TRBV29-1 and TRBJ1-3, with D unresolved. V was trimmed by 5 bases and J by 9 bases, leaving 8 bases between them. Germline assignment: CDR1 SQVTM and CDR2 ANQGSEA. The length of the CDR3 is 10 residues. The CDR3 DNA sequence: TGCAGCGTTTGGGAGTCCACCATATATTTT. It codes for CSVWESTIYF.

The genes are TRBV5-1 and TRBJ2-7, with 9 bases lining up with TRBD1. CDR1 is SGHRS, CDR2 YFSETQ, per germline. J was trimmed by 8 bases and V by 5 bases; bases with no gene match: 14. The CDR3 consists of 15 residues. CDR3 nucleotides: TGCGCCAGCAGTGGGGACAGGGAGGGCTCGTTGAAGCAGTACTTC. It encodes CASSGDREGSLKQYF.